This paragraph reports one T cell receptor (beta chain). These data come from a study of blood T cell repertoires in COVID-19. Generated by immunoSEQ multiplex PCR, the TCRdb table keeps only in-frame clones and is missing some. The sample includes 250,000 to 350,000 clones, approximately 88% of them seen just once. This clonotype originated in a woman aged 40 to 50 who had recovered from COVID-19. The sequenced material came from peripheral blood.

The CDR3 reads CASRPRGTAYNEQFF. In DNA form, the CDR3 reads TGTGCCAGCAGGCCACGGGGGACGGCCTACAATGAGCAGTTCTTC. The V call is TRBV11-3, the J call TRBJ2-1, with a tentative D call TRBD2 (6 bases). The CDR3 has 15 residues. Looked up from germline, CDR1 is SGHNT and CDR2 is YENEEA. Trimming took 6 bases from V and 2 from J, leaving 14 bases between them.